The following is a T cell receptor beta chain sequence with its context. The antigen is unknown. Produced via immunoSEQ multiplex PCR; TCRdb's table is partial and in-frame only. The table shows 80,000 to 100,000 clones, with roughly nine tenths occurring only once. These data come from a study of T cell responses to AZD1222 COVID-19 vaccine. Study-level points and caveats: Samples come after the peak T cell response, not at day 14. Clonal diversity may have been underestimated in mostly white British donors. A rise in Spike-specific TCR breadth and depth followed two AZD1222 doses.

Analysis merged second doses at about 4 or about 12 weeks. V gave up 7 bases and J gave up 2 bases, with 6 bases separating them. There are 11 residues in the CDR3. The specimen was peripheral blood, collected 28 days after the second AZD1222 dose. The origin of this receptor is an adult who received the AZD1222 COVID-19 vaccine. This chain uses TRBV12-3 or TRBV12-4 with TRBJ2-7; D is undetermined. CDR3 bases: TGTGCCAGCACCGCCGCCTACGAGCAGTACTTC. Translating it yields CASTAAYEQYF.